Below are 3 T cell receptor beta chains sequenced from a single sample in a study of OX40 agonist ivuxolimab in advanced cancers. Assay: immunoSEQ multiplex PCR; the TCRdb copy retains only in-frame clones and omits some. The sample lists tens of thousands of clones, 80% to 90% occurring once. Source: CD4+ or CD8+ T cells sorted from blood, taken in a trial of the OX40 agonist ivuxolimab. These receptor sequences come from an adult with an advanced solid tumor such as melanoma, head and neck, liver or kidney cancer.

This sequence joins TRBV7-9 and TRBJ2-3; TRBD1 aligns across 8 bases. V trimming: 2 bases; J trimming: 1 base; junction bases outside the gene matches: 5. There are 16 residues in the CDR3. Germline V gene lookup returns CDR1 SEHNR and CDR2 FQNEAQ (reference sequence). Here the CDR3 reads CASSLLQGAGTDTQYF. The CDR3 bases are TGTGCCAGCAGCTTACTTCAGGGGGCAGGCACAGATACGCAGTATTTT.

The V gene is TRBV11-3, the J gene TRBJ1-2; TRBD1 aligns across 12 bases. Trimming took 1 base from V and 6 from J; bases not matched to a gene: 6. The CDR3 covers 16 residues. Germline CDR1 and CDR2: SGHNT and YENEEA. The CDR3 DNA reads as TGTGCCAGCAGCTTAGGGCAGGGACAGGGGGCGGATGGCTACACCTTC. Translation gives CASSLGQGQGADGYTF.

The V and J genes are TRBV11-2 and TRBJ2-5, with D maybe TRBD1 (5 bases). Germline assignment: CDR1 SGHAT and CDR2 FQNNGV. The CDR3 contains 13 residues. V was shortened by 6 bases and J by 1 base, with 9 bases between the two germline ends. The CDR3 DNA follows: TGTGCCAGCAGTAGACAGCCCCAAGAGACCCAGTACTTC. Translated, it gives CASSRQPQETQYF.